This T cell receptor beta chain derives from a study of blood T cell repertoires in COVID-19. Study background: Samples came from the United States, Italy and Spain, spanning acute and convalescent COVID-19.

Patients in Seattle were enrolled during active infection, then followed longitudinally. The table came from immunoSEQ multiplex PCR; TCRdb's copy has only in-frame clones and leaves some out. Among about 370,000 clones, around 87% were seen once, and the ten largest hold about 10%. The CDR3 consists of 16 residues. V gave up 0 bases and J gave up 1 base, with 11 bases separating them. Germline CDR1 and CDR2: SGHRS and YFSETQ. The sequence was collected from a woman in her twenties or thirties with COVID-19, enrolled during active disease. Sequences were obtained from peripheral blood. The V call is TRBV5-1, the J call TRBJ1-3; possible D gene TRBD1, 5 bases. The CDR3 loop reads CASSLAGKGSGNTIYF. CDR3 DNA sequence: TGCGCCAGCAGCTTGGCGGGTAAGGGGTCTGGAAACACCATATATTTT. The full variable domain, with the rest looked up from reference TRBV5-1 and TRBJ1-3, is KAGVTQTPRYLIKTRGQQVTLSCSPISGHRSVSWYQQTPGQGLQFLFEYFSETQRNKGNFPGRFSGRQFSNSRSEMNVSTLELGDSALYLCASSLAGKGSGNTIYFGEGSWLTVV.